This T cell receptor beta chain was captured by sequencing in a study of monozygotic twins with inflammatory bowel disease. This CDR3 is 16 amino acids long. Germline V gene lookup returns CDR1 MDHEN and CDR2 SYDVKM. Donors gave around 2.6 ml of blood apiece. Eight separate reactions per sample served to make cDNA. TCRdb re-called the 5' RACE reads and catalogs CDR3 proteins one per entry, DNA excluded. The sample includes under 200,000 distinct CDR3 sequences. The clonotype was recovered from a human donor with ulcerative colitis or Crohn's disease, or a healthy co-twin of an affected twin (not recorded which). Specimen: blood. The chain has TRBV28 and TRBJ1-2. The CDR3 sequence is CASSLLLESPNYGYTF.